The clone carrying this TCR beta chain was seen only a few times. Trimming cost V 6 bases and J 4 bases; bases outside gene matches: 4. The CDR3 runs 12 residues. In germline, CDR1 is DFQATT, CDR2 SNEGSKA (reference sequence). The source material, RNA transcripts, was used to amplify TCR beta CDR3 regions. During a first-round RT-PCR of the TCR CDR3, the HTBI primer set was used. A single record per CDR3 protein comes from TCRdb applying MiXCR to the multiplex PCR reads. The sample contains a few hundred thousand distinct CDR3 sequences, roughly 13% of which appear only once. These data come from a study of T cells in Graves' hyperthyroidism and ophthalmopathy.

This receptor was taken from a woman aged 40 to 50 with Graves' ophthalmopathy. The chain has TRBV20-1 and TRBJ2-3, with 7 bases matching TRBD2. The sample taken for sequencing was blood. This CDR3 reads CSAGGGADTQYF. In DNA, the CDR3 is TGCAGTGCGGGGGGGGGGGCAGATACGCAGTATTTT.